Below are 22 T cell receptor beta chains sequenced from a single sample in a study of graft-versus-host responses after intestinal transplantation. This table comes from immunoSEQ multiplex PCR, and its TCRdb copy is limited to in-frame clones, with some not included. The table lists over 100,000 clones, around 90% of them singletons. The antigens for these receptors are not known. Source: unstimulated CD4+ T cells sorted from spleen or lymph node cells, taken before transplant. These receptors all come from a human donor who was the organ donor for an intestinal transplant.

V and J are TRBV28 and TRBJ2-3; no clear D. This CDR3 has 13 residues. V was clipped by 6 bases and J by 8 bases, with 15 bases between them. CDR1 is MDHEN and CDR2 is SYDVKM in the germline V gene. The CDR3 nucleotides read TGTGCCAGCAGCGATCCCCCGGTAGCTACGCAGTATTTT. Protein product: CASSDPPVATQYF.

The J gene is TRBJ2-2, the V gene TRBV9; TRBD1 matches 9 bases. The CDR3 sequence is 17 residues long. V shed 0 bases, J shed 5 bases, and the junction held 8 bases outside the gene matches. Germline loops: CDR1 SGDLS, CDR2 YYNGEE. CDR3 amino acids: CASSVDLGTGWTGELFF. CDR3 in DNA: TGTGCCAGCAGCGTAGACCTCGGGACAGGGTGGACCGGGGAGCTGTTTTTT.

The DNA for the CDR3 is TGTGCCAGCAGTACCACGGCGGCAGGCCAAGAGACCCAGTACTTC. Protein sequence: CASSTTAAGQETQYF. V gene TRBV28 combines with J gene TRBJ2-5; D not resolved. This CDR3 is built from 15 residues. In germline, CDR1 is MDHEN, CDR2 SYDVKM. V was clipped by 5 bases and J by 1 base, with 14 bases between them.

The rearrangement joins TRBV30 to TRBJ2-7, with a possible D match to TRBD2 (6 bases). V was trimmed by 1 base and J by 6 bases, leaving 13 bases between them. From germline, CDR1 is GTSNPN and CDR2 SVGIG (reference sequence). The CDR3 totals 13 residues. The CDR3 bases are TGTGCCTGGAGTGGGGCGGGGTTTTCCGAGCAGTACTTC. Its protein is CAWSGAGFSEQYF.

The CDR3 spells CASSEFSGQPQHF. The DNA of the CDR3 is TGTGCCAGCAGTGAATTTTCGGGCCAGCCCCAGCATTTT. J is TRBJ1-5 and V is TRBV6-1; D not certain. Germline CDR1 reads MNHNS; CDR2 reads SASEGT. The CDR3 consists of 13 residues. Trimming removed 2 bases from V and 7 bases from J, with 9 bases in between.

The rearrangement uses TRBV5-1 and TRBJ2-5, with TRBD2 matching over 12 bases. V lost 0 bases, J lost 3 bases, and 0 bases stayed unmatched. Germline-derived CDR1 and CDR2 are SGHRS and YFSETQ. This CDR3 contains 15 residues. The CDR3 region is CASSLGLAGEETQYF. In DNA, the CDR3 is TGCGCCAGCAGCTTGGGACTAGCGGGAGAAGAGACCCAGTACTTC.

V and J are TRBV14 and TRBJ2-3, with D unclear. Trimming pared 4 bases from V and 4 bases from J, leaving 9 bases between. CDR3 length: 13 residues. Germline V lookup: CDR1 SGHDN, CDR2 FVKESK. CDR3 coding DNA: TGTGCCAGCAGCCGCTCGAAATCAGATACGCAGTATTTT. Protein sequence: CASSRSKSDTQYF.

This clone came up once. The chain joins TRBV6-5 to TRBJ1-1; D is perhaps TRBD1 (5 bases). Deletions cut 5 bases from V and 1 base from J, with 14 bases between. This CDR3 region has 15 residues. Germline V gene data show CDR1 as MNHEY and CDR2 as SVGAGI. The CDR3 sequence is CASSPPGRWNTEAFF. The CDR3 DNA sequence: TGTGCCAGCAGTCCACCGGGACGGTGGAACACTGAAGCTTTCTTT.

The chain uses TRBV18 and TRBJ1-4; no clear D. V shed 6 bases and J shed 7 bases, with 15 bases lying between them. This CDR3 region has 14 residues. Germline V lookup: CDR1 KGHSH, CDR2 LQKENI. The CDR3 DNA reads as TGTGCCAGCTCGCCCCCGGGGAAAGGTGAAAAACTGTTTTTT. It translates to CASSPPGKGEKLFF.

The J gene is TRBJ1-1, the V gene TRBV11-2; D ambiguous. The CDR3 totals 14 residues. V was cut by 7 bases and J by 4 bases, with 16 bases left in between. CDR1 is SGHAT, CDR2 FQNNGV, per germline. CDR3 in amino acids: CASTLDGPGTEAFF. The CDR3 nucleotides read TGTGCCAGCACCTTGGACGGACCGGGCACTGAAGCTTTCTTT.

DNA for the CDR3: TGTGCCAGCTCACCTAATAGACAGGACTATGGCTACACCTTC. It codes for CASSPNRQDYGYTF. The V call is TRBV18, the J call TRBJ1-2, with D tentatively TRBD1 (6 bases). The CDR3 length is 14 residues. Germline CDR1 is KGHSH and CDR2 is LQKENI. Trimming took 3 bases from V and 3 from J, leaving 11 bases between them.

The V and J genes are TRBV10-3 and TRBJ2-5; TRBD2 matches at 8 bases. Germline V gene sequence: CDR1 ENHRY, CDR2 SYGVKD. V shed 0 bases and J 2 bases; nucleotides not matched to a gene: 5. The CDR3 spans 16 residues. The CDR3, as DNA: TGTGCCATCAGTGAGTCGAAGCGGGAGTTTCAAGAGACCCAGTACTTC. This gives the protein CAISESKREFQETQYF.

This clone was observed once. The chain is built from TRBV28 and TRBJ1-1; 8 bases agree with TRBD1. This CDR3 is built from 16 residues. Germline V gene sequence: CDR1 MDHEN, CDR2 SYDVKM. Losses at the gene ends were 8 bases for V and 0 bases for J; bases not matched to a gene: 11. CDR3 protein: CASPPGDRHMNTEAFF. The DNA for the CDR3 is TGTGCCAGCCCCCCAGGGGACAGGCATATGAACACTGAAGCTTTCTTT. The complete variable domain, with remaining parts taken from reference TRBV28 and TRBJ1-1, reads DVKVTQSSRYLVKRTGEKVFLECVQDMDHENMFWYRQDPGLGLRLIYFSYDVKMKEKGDIPEGYSVSREKKERFSLILESASTNQTSMYLCASPPGDRHMNTEAFFGQGTRLTVV.

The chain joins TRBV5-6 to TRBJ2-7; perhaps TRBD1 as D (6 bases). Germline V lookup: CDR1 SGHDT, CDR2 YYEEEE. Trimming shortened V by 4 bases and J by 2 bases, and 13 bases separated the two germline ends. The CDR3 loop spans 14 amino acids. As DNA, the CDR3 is TGTGCCAGCAGCCCCCGACAGGAACCCTACGAGCAGTACTTC. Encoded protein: CASSPRQEPYEQYF.

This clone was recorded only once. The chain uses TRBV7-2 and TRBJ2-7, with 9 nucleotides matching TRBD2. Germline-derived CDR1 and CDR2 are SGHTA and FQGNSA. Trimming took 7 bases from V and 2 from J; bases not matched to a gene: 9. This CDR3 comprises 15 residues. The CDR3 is CASTRSSSGTYEQYF. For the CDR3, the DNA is TGTGCCAGCACCCGTTCCTCTAGCGGGACCTACGAGCAGTACTTC.

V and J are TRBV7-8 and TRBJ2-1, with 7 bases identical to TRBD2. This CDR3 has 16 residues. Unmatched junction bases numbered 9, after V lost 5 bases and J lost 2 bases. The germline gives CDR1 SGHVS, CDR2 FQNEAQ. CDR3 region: CASSLGGGFPYNEQFF. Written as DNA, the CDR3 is TGTGCCAGCAGCCTTGGGGGGGGGTTCCCCTACAATGAGCAGTTCTTC.

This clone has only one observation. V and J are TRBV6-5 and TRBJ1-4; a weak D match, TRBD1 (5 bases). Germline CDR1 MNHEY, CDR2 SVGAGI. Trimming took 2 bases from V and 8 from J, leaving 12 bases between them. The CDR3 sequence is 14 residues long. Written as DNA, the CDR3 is TGTGCCAGCAGTTACACAAGACAGTTCGAAAAACTGTTTTTT. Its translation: CASSYTRQFEKLFF.

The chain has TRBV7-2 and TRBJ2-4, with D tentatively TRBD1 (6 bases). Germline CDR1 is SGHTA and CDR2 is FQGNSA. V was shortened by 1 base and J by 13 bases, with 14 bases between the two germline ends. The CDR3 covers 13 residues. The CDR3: CASSLVSGDAQYF. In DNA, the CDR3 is TGTGCCAGCAGCTTAGTGTCAGGGGACGCCCAGTACTTC.

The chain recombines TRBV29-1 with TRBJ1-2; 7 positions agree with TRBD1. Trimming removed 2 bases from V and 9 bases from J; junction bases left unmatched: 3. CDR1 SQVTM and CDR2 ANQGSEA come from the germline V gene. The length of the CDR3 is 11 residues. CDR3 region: CSVETGESYTF. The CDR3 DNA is TGCAGCGTTGAAACAGGGGAGAGCTACACCTTC.

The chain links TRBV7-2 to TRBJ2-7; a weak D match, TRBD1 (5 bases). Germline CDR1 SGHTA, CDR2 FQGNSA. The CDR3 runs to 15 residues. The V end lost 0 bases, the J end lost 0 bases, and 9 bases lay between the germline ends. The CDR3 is CASSLASQGSYEQYF. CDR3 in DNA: TGTGCCAGCAGCTTAGCGTCCCAGGGCTCCTACGAGCAGTACTTC.

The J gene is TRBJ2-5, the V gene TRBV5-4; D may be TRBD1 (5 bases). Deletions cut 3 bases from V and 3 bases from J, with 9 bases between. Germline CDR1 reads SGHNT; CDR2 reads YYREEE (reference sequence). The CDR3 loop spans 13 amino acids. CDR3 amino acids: CASSSYRKETQYF. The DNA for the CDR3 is TGTGCCAGCAGCTCGTACAGGAAAGAGACCCAGTACTTC.

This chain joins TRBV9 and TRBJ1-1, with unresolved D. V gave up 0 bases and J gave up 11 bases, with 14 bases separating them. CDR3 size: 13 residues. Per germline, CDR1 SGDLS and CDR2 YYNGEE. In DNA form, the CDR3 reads TGTGCCAGCAGCGTAGCCCCCGGGGAGAGGGCTTTCTTT. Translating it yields CASSVAPGERAFF.